The rows below give T cell receptor beta chains drawn from one sample of a study of CD8 T cells in Susac syndrome. TCRdb fed the immunoSEQ multiplex PCR reads into MiXCR, producing one record per CDR3 protein. The sample contains more than 150,000 distinct CDR3 sequences, approximately 96% of which appear only once. The material sequenced was CD4+ T cells from PBMCs. The receptor source for this set is a human donor with Susac syndrome. Each CDR3 is given with its conserved first and last residue. Fields, in order: J gene, V gene, CDR3 length, clone size, CDR3 protein. Size tells how often a clone was seen (once, few, many) or the class of an expanded clone, and some rows leave it out.

>TRBJ2-4|TRBV3-1|16|once
CASSQGVAGGKNIQYF
>TRBJ1-2|TRBV4-1|15|once
CASSQAQESNYGYTF
>TRBJ2-7|TRBV12-3/TRBV12-4|14|.
CASGGDRALYEQYF
>TRBJ2-6|TRBV4-1|17|.
CASSQAEGASGANVLTF
>TRBJ1-3|TRBV29-1|13|.
CSMIQGAGNTIYF
>TRBJ1-2|TRBV7-9|14|.
CASSLDGGDYGYTF
>TRBJ2-7|TRBV7-2|15|once
CASSSTSGGEKVKYF
>TRBJ2-2|TRBV28|18|.
CASSLLVAGGRYTGELFF
>TRBJ1-1|TRBV5-1|12|once
CASSRDRAEAFF
>TRBJ1-2|TRBV6-5|13|.
CASSYDRDYGYTF
>TRBJ2-3|TRBV6-5|16|.
CASSYSDRGGTDTQYF
>TRBJ1-1|TRBV5-1|13|.
CASSDPRELEAFF
>TRBJ2-7|TRBV6-2/TRBV6-3|13|.
CASAGTYSYEQYF
>TRBJ1-2|TRBV15|14|.
CATSRDRQPYGYTF
>TRBJ2-5|TRBV12-3/TRBV12-4|15|once
CASSPGTGIQETQYF
>TRBJ2-4|TRBV5-6|15|.
CASRTNGGPQNIQYF
>TRBJ2-3|TRBV15|14|.
CATSQGAMTDTQYF
>TRBJ2-2|TRBV4-1|13|.
CASSTVFRGELFF
>TRBJ2-1|TRBV20-1|14|.
CSARKLNTYNEQFF
>TRBJ1-1|TRBV18|15|.
CASSPGRPMNTEAFF
>TRBJ1-5|TRBV4-2|13|once
CASSEDRGQPQHF
>TRBJ2-3|TRBV19|16|.
CASSFRGGADPDAQYF
>TRBJ2-3|TRBV5-1|14|once
CASSLDGGTDTQYF
>TRBJ1-1|TRBV2|14|.
CASRTQGADTEAFF
>TRBJ1-2|TRBV19|13|.
CATSLGRRYGYTF
>TRBJ1-1|TRBV6-6|14|.
CASSYNRVDTEAFF
>TRBJ2-7|TRBV7-9|11|.
CASRTTDEQYF
>TRBJ1-6|TRBV10-3|15|once
CAIGMTGPDNSPLHF
>TRBJ1-2|TRBV29-1|15|.
CSVHRSGTENYGYTF
>TRBJ2-5|TRBV7-9|14|.
CASLLAGGGETQYF
>TRBJ1-6|TRBV18|15|.
CASSPSQAYNSPLHF
>TRBJ2-1|TRBV7-3|14|.
CASSFGTSNNEQFF
>TRBJ2-5|TRBV19|16|.
CASSRLAGGPGETQYF
>TRBJ2-1|TRBV15|15|.
CATSNRLAGNNEQFF
>TRBJ1-1|TRBV2|14|.
CASSEEGGKTEAFF
>TRBJ1-4|TRBV5-1|14|.
CASTRTGGEEKLFF
>TRBJ2-1|TRBV5-1|15|.
CASTSPGPVYNEQFF
>TRBJ1-1|TRBV4-1|15|.
CASSPRAGAGTEAFF
>TRBJ1-1|TRBV20-1|12|.
CSARDQGNEAFF
>TRBJ1-4|TRBV9|13|.
CASSVAGNEKLFF
>TRBJ1-1|TRBV9|17|.
CASSPHPGGVSGTEAFF
>TRBJ2-7|TRBV6-6|15|.
CASSSRTGGFSEQYF
>TRBJ2-3|TRBV5-1|14|.
CASSLDRHTDTQYF
>TRBJ2-5|TRBV30|15|.
CAWSEGQLTQETQYF
>TRBJ1-1|TRBV15|12|.
CATSRPPTEAFF
>TRBJ2-3|TRBV20-1|16|.
CSARVVAGGPTDTQYF